These T cell receptor beta chains were read from a single sample in a study of PD-L1 blockade in urothelial cancer. Sequencing used immunoSEQ multiplex PCR; TCRdb keeps in-frame clones, though not all of them. The sample contains tens of thousands of clones, about 83% of which appear only once. This sample comprised PBMCs, obtained around atezolizumab (anti-PD-L1) treatment. The receptors come from a man in his 60s with urothelial cancer. The CDR3 runs from the conserved cysteine through the conserved F or W. The listing skips clone size in some rows; elsewhere it reads once, few, many or a size class.

CDR3 protein	clone size	V gene
CASRATGTFYEQYF	NA	TRBV25-1
CAITAQAGGLSTGELFF	NA	TRBV10-3
CATQFTGTPYNEQFF	NA	TRBV25-1
CASSQFPTGGMNTEAFF	few	TRBV16
CASSSGMNEKLFF	NA	TRBV7-2
CASSQETPPSGSEQYF	NA	TRBV4-3
CAWTLGQGYTDTQYF	NA	TRBV30
CASSEITYSYEQYF	NA	TRBV6-1
CASSVGGTSGTYEQYF	NA	TRBV9
CASSDYDREQYF	NA	TRBV5-1
CASRYAGDTEAFF	once	TRBV27
CASSSRQGSYEQYF	NA	TRBV27
CASSPRGGMEETQYF	once	TRBV28
CASRTPTGGSHTF	NA	TRBV19
CASSNRGSSDEKLFF	NA	TRBV19
CASLRDTNSYEQYF	NA	TRBV28
CASSQNKGTRGYEQYF	NA	TRBV14
CASSFNRGQGQPQHF	NA	TRBV28
CATSRVTAGEDTQYF	NA	TRBV15
CASSQSTGQGGYTF	NA	TRBV11-2
CASRPRQSSYEQYF	NA	TRBV6-5
CASSRSDTDTQYF	NA	TRBV7-9
CASRRDRSTDTQYF	NA	TRBV6-5
CASSEQGYEQYF	NA	TRBV6-5
CASSLEGGQAYEQYF	NA	TRBV5-5
CASSPGSTVSYEQYF	NA	TRBV7-7
CASSEDIPPLRSSYNEQFF	NA	TRBV2
CASSRTGEPQHF	NA	TRBV5-4
CASRGQATEAFF	NA	TRBV19
CASSPRTSGGGLKTQYF	once	TRBV7-8
CASSFTPSSGANVLTF	once	TRBV28
CAWSTFPGQGEAFF	NA	TRBV30
CASSLFPVTNYGYTF	NA	TRBV27